These 23 T cell receptor beta chains came from one sample sequenced in a study of blood T cells in healthy people across ages. Together with a sample-barcoded 5' primer, a J-beta primer mix was included in a second PCR lasting about 7 to 11 cycles. MiXCR was run by TCRdb on the 5' RACE reads, yielding one entry per CDR3 protein. The table records roughly 1.5 million distinct CDR3 sequences, 42% of them present only once. The specimen sequenced was blood. These receptors were collected from a woman aged 18-35 years in good health.

The V call is TRBV10-3, the J call TRBJ2-1; 9 bases match TRBD1. Germline-derived CDR1 and CDR2 are ENHRY and SYGVKD. J gave up 4 bases and V 5 bases, and 9 bases lay outside the gene matches. The CDR3 contains 16 residues. The CDR3 bases are TGTGCCATCAGTCCCGGGACAGGGCGGGGGTACAATGAGCAGTTCTTC. Translation gives CAISPGTGRGYNEQFF.

V gene TRBV7-2 combines with J gene TRBJ2-1; D is tentatively TRBD1 or TRBD2 (5 bases each). The CDR3 sequence is 13 residues long. With 5 bases removed from V and 7 bases from J, the gap between germline ends came to 12 bases. Germline assignment: CDR1 SGHTA and CDR2 FQGNSA. The DNA for the CDR3 is TGTGCCAGCAGCGGCCGGGACGCGAATGAGCAGTTCTTC. It encodes CASSGRDANEQFF.

The chain recombines TRBV11-2 with TRBJ2-5, with a weak D call TRBD2 (5 bases). V dropped 8 bases and J dropped 11 bases, with 21 bases sitting between them. The CDR3 is made up of 13 amino acids. Germline V gives CDR1 SGHAT, CDR2 FQNNGV. In DNA, the CDR3 is TGTGCCAGCGTGAGAGGGATTAACAATGAGCAGTACTTC. This encodes CASVRGINNEQYF.

V is TRBV20-1 and J is TRBJ1-1, with 7 bases fitting TRBD1. V lost 3 bases to trimming and J lost 5 bases; unmatched junction nucleotides: 12. The CDR3 contains 15 residues. Germline V gene lookup returns CDR1 DFQATT and CDR2 SNEGSKA (reference sequence). Here the CDR3 reads CSARGQKVSRTEAFF. CDR3 bases: TGCAGTGCTAGGGGACAGAAGGTTTCAAGGACTGAAGCTTTCTTT.

V is TRBV20-1 and J is TRBJ2-1, with 9 bases fitting TRBD1. V trimming: 5 bases; J trimming: 8 bases; junction bases outside the gene matches: 10. This CDR3 has 14 amino acids. Germline V gene data show CDR1 as DFQATT and CDR2 as SNEGSKA (reference sequence). The CDR3 DNA reads TGCAGTGCTGACCGGGACAGGGTAGGGCATGAGCAGTTCTTC. This translates into CSADRDRVGHEQFF.

The chain links TRBV5-1 to TRBJ1-4, with D tentatively TRBD1 (6 bases). This CDR3 has 14 residues. Germline CDR1 and CDR2: SGHRS and YFSETQ. The V end lost 4 bases, the J end lost 3 bases, and 10 bases lay between the germline ends. The CDR3 sequence: CASSLDSSNEKLFF. The CDR3 coding sequence is TGCGCCAGCAGCCTGGACAGTTCTAATGAAAAACTGTTTTTT.

V and J are TRBV2 and TRBJ2-7; D is ambiguous. Trimming removed 8 bases from V and 1 base from J, with 9 bases in between. Per germline, CDR1 SNHLY and CDR2 FYNNEI. The CDR3 has 12 residues. CDR3 sequence: CASGDLSYEQYF. The CDR3 coding sequence is TGTGCCAGCGGGGATCTATCCTACGAGCAGTACTTC.

The sample holds a few counts of this clonotype. The V and J genes are TRBV20-1 and TRBJ2-7; TRBD2 aligns across 11 bases. Losses at the gene ends were 7 bases for V and 4 bases for J; bases not matched to a gene: 6. CDR3 length equals 13 residues. The V gene's germline CDR1 is DFQATT and CDR2 SNEGSKA (reference sequence). CDR3 DNA sequence: TGCAGTGTCCCCCTAGCGGGGGGATACGAGCAGTACTTC. Its translation is CSVPLAGGYEQYF.

This clonotype showed up just a few times. The chain carries TRBV10-3 and TRBJ2-5; D call uncertain. Gene TRBJ2-7 matches the end of the DNA better, so the J call may be wrong. Germline values: CDR1 ENHRY, CDR2 SYGVKD. The length of the CDR3 is 13 residues. In DNA, the CDR3 is TGTGCCATCAGCGGGCTCGCCGTCTACGAGCAGTACTTC. Its translation: CAISGLAVYEQYF.

This clonotype was seen more than once but under ten times. This chain connects TRBV3-1 to TRBJ1-1; D unresolved. V lost 1 base and J lost 4, with 13 bases in between. This CDR3 has 15 amino acids. Germline V lookup: CDR1 LGHDT, CDR2 YNNKEL (reference sequence). The CDR3 nucleotides are TGTGCCAGCAGCCAAGGGAGAAGGCGGGGCACTGAAGCTTTCTTT. Translation: CASSQGRRRGTEAFF.

This clonotype came up a few times. The chain carries TRBV7-2 and TRBJ1-1; D gene uncertain. Between the trimmed V and J ends, which lost 6 bases and 1 base, there was a span of 9 bases. The CDR3 length is 13 residues. Germline V gene data show CDR1 as SGHTA and CDR2 as FQGNSA. The CDR3 is CASRKTRNTEAFF. The CDR3 nucleotides read TGTGCCAGCAGAAAGACACGGAACACTGAAGCTTTCTTT.

This clonotype was detected only a few times. The chain combines TRBV6-1 with TRBJ2-3, with TRBD1 matching over 9 bases. Trimming removed 6 bases from V and 4 bases from J; junction bases left unmatched: 5. Germline V lookup: CDR1 MNHNS, CDR2 SASEGT. The CDR3 is made up of 14 amino acids. CDR3 DNA: TGTGCCAGCAGAGACAGGGGGGTACCAGATACGCAGTATTTT. Its translation is CASRDRGVPDTQYF.

This rearrangement joins TRBV20-1 to TRBJ2-5; 8 nucleotides agree with TRBD2. Looked up from germline, CDR1 is DFQATT and CDR2 is SNEGSKA (reference sequence). V lost 6 bases to trimming and J lost 11 bases; unmatched junction nucleotides: 23. This CDR3 contains 16 residues. The chain's CDR3 is CSARSSGTSRAHEQYF. DNA of the CDR3: TGCAGTGCAAGAAGCTCCGGGACTAGTAGGGCCCATGAGCAGTACTTC.

CDR3 residues: CAVEQENTGELFF. Written as DNA, the CDR3 is TGTGCCGTCGAACAGGAGAACACCGGGGAGCTGTTTTTT. The chain links TRBV24-1 to TRBJ2-2; maybe TRBD1 (5 bases). CDR1 and CDR2 from the germline V gene are KGHDR and SFDVKD. Trimming took 12 bases from V and 1 from J, leaving 11 bases between them. The CDR3 is made up of 13 amino acids.

V and J are TRBV3-1 and TRBJ2-7; TRBD2 is a possible D gene (6 bases). The J call is uncertain, as TRBJ2-5 better fits the DNA end. Germline V gives CDR1 LGHDT, CDR2 YNNKEL (reference sequence). The length of the CDR3 is 15 residues. CDR3 protein: CASSQGPGGRKTQYF. CDR3 coding DNA: TGTGCCAGCAGCCAAGGGCCAGGAGGGCGAAAGACCCAGTACTTC.

The chain links TRBV6-5 to TRBJ1-2; D uncertain. Germline V gene data show CDR1 as MNHEY and CDR2 as SVGAGI. There are 14 residues in the CDR3. With 2 bases removed from V and 7 bases from J, the gap between germline ends came to 14 bases. In nucleotides, the CDR3 is TGTGCCAGCAGTTACCGCCGAAACGTCGGTGGCTACACCTTC. Protein product: CASSYRRNVGGYTF.

The chain employs TRBV7-9 and TRBJ2-7; D remains ambiguous. The CDR3 has 16 residues. Germline V gene sequence: CDR1 SEHNR, CDR2 FQNEAQ (reference sequence). Trimming cost V 4 bases and J 2 bases, with 18 bases left between them. CDR3 loop: CASSSPNREVAYEQYF. The CDR3 DNA reads TGTGCCAGCAGCTCGCCGAACAGAGAGGTTGCCTACGAGCAGTACTTC.

The rearrangement joins TRBV12-3 or TRBV12-4 to TRBJ2-1; 13 nucleotides agree with TRBD2. V lost 6 bases and J lost 4; bases outside the gene matches: 9. This CDR3 region has 17 residues. CDR3 nucleotide sequence: TGTGCCAGCAGCAATGGACTAGCGGGGGCCGGATACAATGAGCAGTTCTTC. This sequence encodes CASSNGLAGAGYNEQFF.

As regards this clonotype: It may be a read error: a sequence one base away is much more abundant. The rearrangement uses TRBV27 and TRBJ2-3, with a tentative D call TRBD2 (5 bases). This CDR3 has 15 residues. Germline V gives CDR1 MNHEY, CDR2 SMNVEV (reference sequence). The CDR3 here is CASSPELESTDTHYF. The DNA of the CDR3 is TGTGCCAGCAGTCCAGAACTAGAAAGCACAGATACGCATTATTTT.

This clonotype was detected a few times. V gene TRBV20-1 combines with J gene TRBJ2-1; 7 positions match TRBD2. Per the germline V gene, CDR1 is DFQATT and CDR2 is SNEGSKA (reference sequence). The CDR3 spans 15 residues. V was pared by 3 bases and J by 8 bases, with 13 bases of the junction left unmatched. DNA of the CDR3: TGCAGTGCTAGGTCCTATCTAGCGGTCCTCGATGAGCAGTTCTTC. Translation gives CSARSYLAVLDEQFF.

The sample holds a few counts of this clonotype. J is TRBJ2-7 and V is TRBV6-2 or TRBV6-3, with D perhaps assigned TRBD1 or TRBD2 (6 bases each). Germline V gives CDR1 MNHEY, CDR2 SVGEGT. The CDR3 consists of 17 residues. V lost 2 bases and J 3 bases, leaving 20 bases between the germline ends. The CDR3 region is CASSYPLGQLGGYEQYF. CDR3 DNA sequence: TGTGCCAGCAGTTACCCACTAGGACAGTTGGGAGGCTACGAGCAGTACTTC.

This chain links TRBV7-9 with TRBJ2-3, with D possibly being TRBD2 (5 bases). Looked up from germline, CDR1 is SEHNR and CDR2 is FQNEAQ (reference sequence). The CDR3 has 14 residues. V was pared by 0 bases and J by 9 bases, with 13 bases between. This CDR3 is CASSLAEVVGTQYF. The CDR3 coding sequence is TGTGCCAGCAGCTTAGCGGAGGTAGTTGGCACGCAGTATTTT.

The table lists this clonotype with many counts. This chain connects TRBV4-1 to TRBJ1-5, with a tentative D call TRBD1 (6 bases). Germline-derived CDR1 and CDR2 are MGHRA and YSYEKL. V lost 0 bases and J 6 bases, leaving 6 bases between the germline ends. The CDR3 contains 13 residues. The CDR3 loop reads CASSQDRGQPQHF. CDR3 sequence (DNA): TGCGCCAGCAGCCAAGACAGGGGTCAGCCCCAGCATTTT.